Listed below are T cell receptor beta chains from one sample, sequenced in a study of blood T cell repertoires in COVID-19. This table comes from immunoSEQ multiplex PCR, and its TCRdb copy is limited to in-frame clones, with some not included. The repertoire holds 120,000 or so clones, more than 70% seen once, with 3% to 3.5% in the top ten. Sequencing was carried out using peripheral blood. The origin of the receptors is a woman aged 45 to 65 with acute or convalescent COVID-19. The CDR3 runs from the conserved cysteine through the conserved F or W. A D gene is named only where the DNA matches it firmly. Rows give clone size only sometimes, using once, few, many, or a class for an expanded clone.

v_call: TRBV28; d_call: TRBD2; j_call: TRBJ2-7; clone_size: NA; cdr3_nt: TGTGCCAGCAGTCCGATTATGACTAGCGTCGAGCAGTACTTC; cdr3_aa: CASSPIMTSVEQYF
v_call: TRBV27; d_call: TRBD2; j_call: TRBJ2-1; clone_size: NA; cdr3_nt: TGCGGGGGGGGGCCCAATGAGCAGTTCTTC; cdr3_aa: CGGGPNEQFF
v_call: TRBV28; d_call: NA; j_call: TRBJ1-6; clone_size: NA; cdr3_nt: TGTGCCAGCACCTGGAGACAGTATAATTCACCCCTCCACTTT; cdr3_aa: CASTWRQYNSPLHF
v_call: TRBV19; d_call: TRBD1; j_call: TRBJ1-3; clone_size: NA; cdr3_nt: TGTGCCAGTATCCCGGACAGGGCTGGAAACACCATATATTTT; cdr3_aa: CASIPDRAGNTIYF
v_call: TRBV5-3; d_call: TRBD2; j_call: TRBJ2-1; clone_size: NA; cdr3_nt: TGTGCCAGAAGCTCCCGGACTAGCGGGACCTACAATGAGCAGTTCTTC; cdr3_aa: CARSSRTSGTYNEQFF
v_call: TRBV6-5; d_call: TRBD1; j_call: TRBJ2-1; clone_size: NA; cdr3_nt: TGTGCCAGCAGCATGATAGCGGACAGGGTCAGCTTCTTC; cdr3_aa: CASSMIADRVSFF
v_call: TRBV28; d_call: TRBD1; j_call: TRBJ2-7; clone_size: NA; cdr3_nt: TGTGCCAGCAGATGGGACAGGGGGCCCTACGAGCAGTACTTC; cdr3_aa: CASRWDRGPYEQYF
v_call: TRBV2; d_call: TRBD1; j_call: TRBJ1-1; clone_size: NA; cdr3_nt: TGTGCCAGCAGGGACAGGCGGGTCACTGAAGCTTTCTTT; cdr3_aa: CASRDRRVTEAFF
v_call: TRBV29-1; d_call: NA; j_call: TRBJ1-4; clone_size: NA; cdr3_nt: TGCAGCGTCCAGGGGTACAATGAAAAACTGTTTTTT; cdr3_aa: CSVQGYNEKLFF
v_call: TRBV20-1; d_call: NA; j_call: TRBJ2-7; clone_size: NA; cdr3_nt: TGCAGTGGGCTAGAATCCTACGAGCAGTACTTC; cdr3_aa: CSGLESYEQYF
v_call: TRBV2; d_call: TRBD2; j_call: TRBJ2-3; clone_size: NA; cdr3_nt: TGTGCCAGCGGGGGAACTAGCGGGAGAACAGATACGCAGTATTTT; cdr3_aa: CASGGTSGRTDTQYF
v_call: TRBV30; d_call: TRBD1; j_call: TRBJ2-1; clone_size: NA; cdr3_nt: TGTGCCTGGAGTGTTCGGTGGGACAGAGACAATGAGCAGTTCTTC; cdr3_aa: CAWSVRWDRDNEQFF
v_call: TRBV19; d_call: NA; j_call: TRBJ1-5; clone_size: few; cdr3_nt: TGTGCCAGTAGTATTCGCGATCTCGGCAATCAGCCCCAGCATTTT; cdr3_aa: CASSIRDLGNQPQHF
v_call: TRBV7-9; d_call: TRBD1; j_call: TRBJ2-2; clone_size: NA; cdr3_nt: TGTGCCAGCAGGTTCGCGCAGGGGGCTGGAACCGGGGAGCTGTTTTTT; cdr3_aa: CASRFAQGAGTGELFF
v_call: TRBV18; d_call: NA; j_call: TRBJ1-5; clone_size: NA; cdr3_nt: TGTGCCAGCTCACCCGATTACGGGGGGCAGCCCCAGCATTTT; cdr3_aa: CASSPDYGGQPQHF
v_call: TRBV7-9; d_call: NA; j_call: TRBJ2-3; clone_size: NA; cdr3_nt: TGTGCCAGCAGCCCACAAGGGGCTATCGGGACAGATACGCAGTATTTT; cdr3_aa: CASSPQGAIGTDTQYF
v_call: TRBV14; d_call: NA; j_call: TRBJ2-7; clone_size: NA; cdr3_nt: TGTGCCAGCAGCCTAGTCCAGGGTTCTGGCGAGCAGTACTTC; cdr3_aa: CASSLVQGSGEQYF
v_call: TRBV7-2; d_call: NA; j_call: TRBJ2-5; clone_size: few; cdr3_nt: TGTGCCAGCAGCTTAGGGCTGCGGGATAAGGTGGAGACCCAGTACTTC; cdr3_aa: CASSLGLRDKVETQYF
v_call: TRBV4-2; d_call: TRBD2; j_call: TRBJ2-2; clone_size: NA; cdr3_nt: TGTGCCAGCAGCCAAGATAGGACTAGCGGGAGGGATAACACCGGGGAGCTGTTTTTT; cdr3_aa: CASSQDRTSGRDNTGELFF
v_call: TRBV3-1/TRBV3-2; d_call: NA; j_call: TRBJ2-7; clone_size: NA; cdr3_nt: TGTGCCAGCAGCCAAGGGAACAGGGCCCGGGAGCAGTACTTC; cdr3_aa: CASSQGNRAREQYF
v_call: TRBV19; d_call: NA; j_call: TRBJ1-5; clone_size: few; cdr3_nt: TGTGCTACGGAGCCGGGGTCCCTCAATCAGCCCCAGCATTTT; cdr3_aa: CATEPGSLNQPQHF
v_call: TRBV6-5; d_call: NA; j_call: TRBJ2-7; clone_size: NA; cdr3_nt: TGTGCCAGCAGCGGCTCCCGGGTCTACGAGCAGTACTTC; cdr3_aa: CASSGSRVYEQYF
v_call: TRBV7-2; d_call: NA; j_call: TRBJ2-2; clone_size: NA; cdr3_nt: TGTGCCAGCAGCTTGGGGAGGAACACCGGGGAGCTGTTTTTT; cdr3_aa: CASSLGRNTGELFF
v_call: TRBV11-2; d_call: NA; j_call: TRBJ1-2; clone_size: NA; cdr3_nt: TGTGCCAGCAGCTTAGCGGGTGTGGATGGCTACACCTTC; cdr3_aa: CASSLAGVDGYTF
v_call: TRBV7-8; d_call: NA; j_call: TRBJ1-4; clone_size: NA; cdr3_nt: TGTGCCAGCAGCTTTTCTCCGAGAGGAGGAGGTGAAAAACTGTTTTTT; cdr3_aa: CASSFSPRGGGEKLFF
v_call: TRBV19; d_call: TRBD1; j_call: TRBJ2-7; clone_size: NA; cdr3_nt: TGTGCCAGTAGTTCCGGCAGGACAGGGCCAAGGAGCGAGCAGTACTTC; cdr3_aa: CASSSGRTGPRSEQYF
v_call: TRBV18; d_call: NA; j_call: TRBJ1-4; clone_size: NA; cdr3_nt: TGTGCCAGCTCACGAGACACATCGGAAAAACTGTTTTTT; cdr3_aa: CASSRDTSEKLFF
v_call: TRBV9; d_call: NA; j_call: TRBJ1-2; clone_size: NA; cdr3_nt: TGTGCCAGCAGCGTAGTTGGGGGCCCTTCCACTTCCTATGGCTACACCTTC; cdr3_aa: CASSVVGGPSTSYGYTF
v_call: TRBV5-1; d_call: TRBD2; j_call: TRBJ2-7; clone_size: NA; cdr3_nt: TGCGCCAGCAGCGAGGGAGGGATCAATTCCAACGAGCAGTACTTC; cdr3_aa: CASSEGGINSNEQYF
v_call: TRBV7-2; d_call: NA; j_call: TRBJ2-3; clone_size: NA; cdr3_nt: TGTGCCAGCAGCTTAAATGGGGGCGATACGCAGTATTTT; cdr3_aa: CASSLNGGDTQYF
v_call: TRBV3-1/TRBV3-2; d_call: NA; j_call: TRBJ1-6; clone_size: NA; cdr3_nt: TGTGCCAGCAGCCCGCAGGTGTATTCACCCCTCCACTTT; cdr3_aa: CASSPQVYSPLHF
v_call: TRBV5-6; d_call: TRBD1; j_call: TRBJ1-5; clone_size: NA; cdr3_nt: TGTGCCAGCAGCTTGGGGGGACAGGGAAGCAATCAGCCCCAGCATTTT; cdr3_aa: CASSLGGQGSNQPQHF
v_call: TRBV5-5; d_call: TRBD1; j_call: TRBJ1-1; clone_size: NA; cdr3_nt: TGTGCCAGCAGCCGGACAGGGAGGAACACTGAAGCTTTCTTT; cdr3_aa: CASSRTGRNTEAFF
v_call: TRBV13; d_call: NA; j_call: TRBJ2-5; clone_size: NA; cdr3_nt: TGTGCCAGCAGCCCACAGGGACAAGAGACCCAGTACTTC; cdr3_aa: CASSPQGQETQYF
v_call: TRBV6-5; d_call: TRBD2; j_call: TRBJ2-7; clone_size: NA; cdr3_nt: TGTGCCAGCAGGCCTGGGACTAGCGACTCCTACGAGCAGTACTTC; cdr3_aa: CASRPGTSDSYEQYF
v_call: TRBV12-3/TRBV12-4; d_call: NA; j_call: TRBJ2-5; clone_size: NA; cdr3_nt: TGTGCCAGCAGTCTATACCGAGGGGAGACCCAGTACTTC; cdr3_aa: CASSLYRGETQYF
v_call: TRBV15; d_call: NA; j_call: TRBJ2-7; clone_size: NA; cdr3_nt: TGTGCCACCAGCAGAGATCTCGCCTACGAGCAGTACTTC; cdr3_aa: CATSRDLAYEQYF
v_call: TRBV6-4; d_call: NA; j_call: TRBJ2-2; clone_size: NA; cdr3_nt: TGTGCCAGCAGAACGGACAGGAACACCGGGGAGCTGTTTTTT; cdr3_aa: CASRTDRNTGELFF
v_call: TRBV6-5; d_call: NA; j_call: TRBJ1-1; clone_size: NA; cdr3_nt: TGTGCCAGCAGGTTTAGCTCTGAAGCTTTCTTT; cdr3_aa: CASRFSSEAFF
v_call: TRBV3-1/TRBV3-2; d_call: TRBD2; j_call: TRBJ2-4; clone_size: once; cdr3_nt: TGTGCCAGCAGCCAATTTCGGGGAGGGGCCAAAAACATTCAGTACTTC; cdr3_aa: CASSQFRGGAKNIQYF
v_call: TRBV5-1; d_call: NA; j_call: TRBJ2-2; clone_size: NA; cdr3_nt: TGCGCCAGCAGCTGGGTGGGGGCCACCGGGGAGCTGTTTTTT; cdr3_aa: CASSWVGATGELFF
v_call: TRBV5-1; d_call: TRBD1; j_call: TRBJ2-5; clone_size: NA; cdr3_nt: TGCGCCAGCATTGAAAGACAGGGGGCCGGGACCCAGTACTTC; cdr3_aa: CASIERQGAGTQYF
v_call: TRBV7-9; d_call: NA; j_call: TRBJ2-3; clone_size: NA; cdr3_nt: TGTGCCAGCAGCTTTATGGGAGACACAGATACGCAGTATTTT; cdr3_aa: CASSFMGDTDTQYF
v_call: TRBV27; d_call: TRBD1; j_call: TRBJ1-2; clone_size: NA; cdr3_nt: TGTGCCAGCAGCCGAGGGGACAGGGGTAGAAGCTATGGCTACACCTTC; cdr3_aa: CASSRGDRGRSYGYTF
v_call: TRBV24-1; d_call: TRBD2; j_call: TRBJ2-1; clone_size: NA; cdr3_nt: TGTGCCACTGAAACGGACAGGCCTTCGAGTCTAGCGGGAGTCAATGAGCAGTTCTTC; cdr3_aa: CATETDRPSSLAGVNEQFF
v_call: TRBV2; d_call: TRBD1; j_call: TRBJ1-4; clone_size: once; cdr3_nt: TGTGCCAGCAAAGGACAGGCAACTAATGAAAAACTGTTTTTT; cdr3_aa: CASKGQATNEKLFF
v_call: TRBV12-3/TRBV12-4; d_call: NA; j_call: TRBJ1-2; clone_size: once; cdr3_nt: TGTGCCAGCAGCCCCTCGGGGTACTATGGCTACACCTTC; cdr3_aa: CASSPSGYYGYTF
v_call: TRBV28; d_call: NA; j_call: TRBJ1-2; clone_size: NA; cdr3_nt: TGTGCCAGCAGTTTGGTGAATGCGATCGGGGAGTATGGCTACACCTTC; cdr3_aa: CASSLVNAIGEYGYTF
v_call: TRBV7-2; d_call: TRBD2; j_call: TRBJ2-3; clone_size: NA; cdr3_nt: TGTGCCAGCAGATTCAAGGTACTAGCGGGAGGGCCGACAGATACGCAGTATTTT; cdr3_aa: CASRFKVLAGGPTDTQYF